These 9 T cell receptor beta chains were all obtained from the same sample, sequenced in a study of long-term antiretroviral therapy in people with HIV. The authors ran the immunoSEQ assay, v3.0, at survey level. Sequencing was performed with immunoSEQ multiplex PCR; in TCRdb, only in-frame clones are kept and a portion is missing. The sample includes about 19,000 clones, over 65% of them seen just once. Sequenced material: unsorted PBMCs, taken 0.5 years before starting antiretroviral therapy. Receptor source: a woman aged 45-65 years with HIV.

This clone was picked up one time. The rearrangement joins TRBV7-7 to TRBJ2-5; 9 bases line up with TRBD2. CDR3 length: 15 residues. Germline V gene sequence: CDR1 SSHAT, CDR2 FNYEAQ (reference sequence). After removal of 4 bases from V and 5 bases from J, the junction contained 8 bases not matched to a gene. The CDR3 bases are TGTGCCAGCAGCTCGAGCGGGGGGCGAGGTGAGACCCAGTACTTC. Encoded protein: CASSSSGGRGETQYF.

The CDR3 sequence: CASSLTGGGYGYTF. CDR3 DNA sequence: TGTGCCAGCAGCTTGACAGGGGGCGGGTATGGCTACACCTTC. The chain has TRBV5-5 and TRBJ1-2; 9 bases agree with TRBD1. The CDR3 spans 14 residues. Trimming at V came to 1 base and at J to 5 bases, leaving 3 bases not matched to a gene. Germline assignment: CDR1 SGHKS and CDR2 YYEKEE (reference sequence). Supplemented by reference TRBV5-5 and TRBJ1-2, the full variable domain reads DAGVTQSPTHLIKTRGQQVTLRCSPISGHKSVSWYQQVLGQGPQFIFQYYEKEERGRGNFPDRFSARQFPNYSSELNVNALLLGDSALYLCASSLTGGGYGYTFGSGTRLTVV.

The chain recombines TRBV19 with TRBJ2-3; TRBD2 might be the D (5 bases). This CDR3 is 12 amino acids long. Trimming stripped 6 bases from V and 8 bases from J, with 12 bases between. CDR1 is LNHDA and CDR2 is SQIVND in the germline V gene (reference sequence). The CDR3 protein is CASRRLGATQYF. The CDR3 bases are TGTGCCAGTAGGCGGCTGGGAGCTACGCAGTATTTT.

The rearrangement links TRBV5-1 to TRBJ1-1; no clear D gene. Looked up from germline, CDR1 is SGHRS and CDR2 is YFSETQ. Trimming left V 1 base short and J 6 bases short, with 19 bases between. CDR3 length: 16 residues. CDR3 DNA sequence: TGCGCCAGCAGCTTGTTCGTCAGCCAAGTACTGGCTGAAGCTTTCTTT. Its protein product is CASSLFVSQVLAEAFF.

This rearrangement joins TRBV5-1 to TRBJ1-1; possibly TRBD1 for D (5 bases). The CDR3 spans 15 residues. V lost 3 bases, J lost 5 bases, and 17 bases lay in between. Germline V gives CDR1 SGHRS, CDR2 YFSETQ. Written as DNA, the CDR3 is TGCGCCAGCAGCTGGGGCCCAGGGAGTGGGACTGAAGCTTTCTTT. This sequence encodes CASSWGPGSGTEAFF.

The chain employs TRBV5-1 and TRBJ1-6, with TRBD1 identical over 9 bases. CDR3 length: 17 amino acids. V was pared by 3 bases and J by 7 bases, with 11 bases of the junction left unmatched. CDR1 is SGHRS, CDR2 YFSETQ, per germline. DNA of the CDR3: TGCGCCAGCAGCTGGGAGTCCGGTGACAGGGGGAATTCACCCCTCCACTTT. Residues: CASSWESGDRGNSPLHF.

The chain is built from TRBV7-9 and TRBJ2-3; D may be TRBD1 or TRBD2 (6 bases each). V dropped 10 bases and J dropped 7 bases, with 18 bases sitting between them. Germline V gives CDR1 SEHNR, CDR2 FQNEAQ (reference sequence). This CDR3 region has 13 residues. CDR3 sequence: CATEGGSGNTQYF. The CDR3 region has the DNA TGTGCCACGGAGGGGGGATCGGGGAATACGCAGTATTTT. Together with reference TRBV7-9 and TRBJ2-3, the CDR3 gives the full variable domain: DTGVSQNPRHKITKRGQNVTFRCDPISEHNRLYWYRQTLGQGPEFLTYFQNEAQLEKSRLLSDRFSAERPKGSFSTLEIQRTEQGDSAMYLCATEGGSGNTQYFGPGTRLTVL.

V gene TRBV7-4 combines with J gene TRBJ2-7; 10 bases are a match to TRBD2. CDR1 is SGHVT and CDR2 is SQSDAQ in the germline V gene. CDR3 size: 17 residues. V was pared by 4 bases and J by 5 bases, with 14 bases of the junction left unmatched. CDR3 DNA sequence: TGTGCCAGCAGCTCCAGGGGTAGCGGGGGGCCCCGGCACGAGCAGTACGTC. Its translation: CASSSRGSGGPRHEQYV.

The J gene is TRBJ2-1, the V gene TRBV11-2; D possibly uses TRBD1 or TRBD2 (5 bases each). Germline loops: CDR1 SGHAT, CDR2 FQNNGV. This CDR3 has 15 amino acids. The V end was cut by 7 bases, the J end by 5 bases, with 18 bases between. The CDR3 nucleotides are TGTGCCAGCAACCTATTGGCGAGGGGCGACAATGAGCAGTTCTTC. Translated: CASNLLARGDNEQFF.